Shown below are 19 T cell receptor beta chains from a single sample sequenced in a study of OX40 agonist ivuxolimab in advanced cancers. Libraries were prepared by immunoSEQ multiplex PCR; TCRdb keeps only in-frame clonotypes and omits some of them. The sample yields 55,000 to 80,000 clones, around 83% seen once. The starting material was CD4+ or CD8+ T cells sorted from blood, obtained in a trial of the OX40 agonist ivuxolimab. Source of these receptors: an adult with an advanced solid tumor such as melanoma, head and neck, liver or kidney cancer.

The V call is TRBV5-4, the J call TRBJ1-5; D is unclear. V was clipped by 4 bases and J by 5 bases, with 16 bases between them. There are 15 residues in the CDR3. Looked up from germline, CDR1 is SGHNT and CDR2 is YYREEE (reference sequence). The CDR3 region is CASSLAPTSDQPQHF. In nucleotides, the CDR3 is TGTGCCAGCAGCCTAGCCCCGACCTCGGATCAGCCCCAGCATTTT. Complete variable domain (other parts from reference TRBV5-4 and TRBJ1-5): ETGVTQSPTHLIKTRGQQVTLRCSSQSGHNTVSWYQQALGQGPQFIFQYYREEENGRGNFPPRFSGLQFPNYSSELNVNALELDDSALYLCASSLAPTSDQPQHFGDGTRLSIL.

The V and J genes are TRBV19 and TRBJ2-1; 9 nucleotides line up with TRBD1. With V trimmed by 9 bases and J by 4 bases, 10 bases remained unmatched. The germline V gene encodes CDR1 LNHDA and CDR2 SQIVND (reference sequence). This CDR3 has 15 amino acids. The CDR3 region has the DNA TGTGCCAGCGGACAGGGGTCTAGCACATACAATGAGCAGTTCTTC. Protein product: CASGQGSSTYNEQFF.

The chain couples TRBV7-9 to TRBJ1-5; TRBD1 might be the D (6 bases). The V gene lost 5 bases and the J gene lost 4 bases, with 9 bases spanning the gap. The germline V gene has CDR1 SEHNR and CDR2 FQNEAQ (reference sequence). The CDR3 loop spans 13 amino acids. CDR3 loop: CASSQTGNQPQHF. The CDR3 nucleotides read TGTGCCAGCAGCCAAACAGGGAATCAGCCCCAGCATTTT.

CDR3 sequence reads: CASSPPAGGQDTQYF. The CDR3 DNA is TGTGCCAGCTCACCACCTGCGGGGGGTCAAGATACGCAGTATTTT. The chain carries TRBV18 and TRBJ2-3; 8 positions match TRBD2. Germline values: CDR1 KGHSH, CDR2 LQKENI. V lost 0 bases, J lost 5 bases, and 4 bases stayed unmatched. CDR3 size: 15 residues.

The CDR3 sequence is CASSFDFGSYNEQFF. The CDR3 bases are TGTGCCAGCAGTTTCGATTTTGGCAGTTACAATGAGCAGTTCTTC. The V gene is TRBV28, the J gene TRBJ2-1, with D unresolved. Between the trimmed V and J ends, which lost 3 bases and 4 bases, there was a span of 13 bases. There are 15 residues in the CDR3. Per germline, CDR1 MDHEN and CDR2 SYDVKM.

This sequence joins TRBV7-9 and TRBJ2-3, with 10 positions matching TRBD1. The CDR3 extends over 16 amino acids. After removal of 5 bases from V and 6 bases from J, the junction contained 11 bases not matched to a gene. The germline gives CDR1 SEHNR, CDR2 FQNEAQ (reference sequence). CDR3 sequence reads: CASSGGQGTLTDTQYF. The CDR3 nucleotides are TGTGCCAGCAGCGGGGGACAGGGGACCCTTACGGATACGCAGTATTTT.

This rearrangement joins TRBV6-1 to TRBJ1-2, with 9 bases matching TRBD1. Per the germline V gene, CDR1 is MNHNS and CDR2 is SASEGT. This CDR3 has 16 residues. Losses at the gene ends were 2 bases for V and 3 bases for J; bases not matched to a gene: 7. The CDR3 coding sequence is TGTGCCAGCAGTGAATACCGGGACAGGGAGTACTATGGCTACACCTTC. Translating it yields CASSEYRDREYYGYTF.

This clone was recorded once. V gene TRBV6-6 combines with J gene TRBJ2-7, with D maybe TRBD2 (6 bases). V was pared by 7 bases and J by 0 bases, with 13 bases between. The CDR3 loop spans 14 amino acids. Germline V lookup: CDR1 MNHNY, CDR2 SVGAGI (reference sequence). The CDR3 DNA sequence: TGTGCCAGCACACTTGGGGGGAGCTCCTACGAGCAGTACTTC. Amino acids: CASTLGGSSYEQYF.

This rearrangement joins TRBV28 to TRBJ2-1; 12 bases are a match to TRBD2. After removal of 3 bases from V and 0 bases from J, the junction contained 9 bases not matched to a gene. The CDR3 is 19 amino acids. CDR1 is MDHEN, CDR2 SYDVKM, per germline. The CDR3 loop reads CASSLFLAGGASSYNEQFF. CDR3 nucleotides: TGTGCCAGCAGTTTGTTCCTAGCGGGAGGGGCAAGCTCCTACAATGAGCAGTTCTTC. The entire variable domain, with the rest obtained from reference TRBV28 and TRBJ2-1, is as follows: DVKVTQSSRYLVKRTGEKVFLECVQDMDHENMFWYRQDPGLGLRLIYFSYDVKMKEKGDIPEGYSVSREKKERFSLILESASTNQTSMYLCASSLFLAGGASSYNEQFFGPGTRLTVL.

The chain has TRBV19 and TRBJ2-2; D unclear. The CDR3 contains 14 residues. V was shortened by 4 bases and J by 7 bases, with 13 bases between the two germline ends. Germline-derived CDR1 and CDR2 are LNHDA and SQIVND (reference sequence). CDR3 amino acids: CASSTSRENGELFF. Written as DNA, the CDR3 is TGTGCCAGTAGTACTAGTAGGGAAAACGGGGAGCTGTTTTTT. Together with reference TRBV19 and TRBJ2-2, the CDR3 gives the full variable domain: DGGITQSPKYLFRKEGQNVTLSCEQNLNHDAMYWYRQDPGQGLRLIYYSQIVNDFQKGDIAEGYSVSREKKESFPLTVTSAQKNPTAFYLCASSTSRENGELFFGEGSRLTVL.

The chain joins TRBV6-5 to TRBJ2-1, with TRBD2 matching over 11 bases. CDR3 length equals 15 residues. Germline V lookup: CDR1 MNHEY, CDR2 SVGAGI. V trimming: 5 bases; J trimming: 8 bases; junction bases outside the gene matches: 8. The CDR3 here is CASSGGTSGLDEQFF. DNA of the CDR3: TGTGCCAGCAGTGGAGGGACTAGCGGCCTCGATGAGCAGTTCTTC.

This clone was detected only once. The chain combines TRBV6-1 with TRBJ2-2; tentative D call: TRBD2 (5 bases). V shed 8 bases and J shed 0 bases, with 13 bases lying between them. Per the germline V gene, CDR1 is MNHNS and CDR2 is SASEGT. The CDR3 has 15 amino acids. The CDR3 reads CASCPSIANTGELFF. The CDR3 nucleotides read TGTGCCAGCTGCCCTAGCATCGCGAACACCGGGGAGCTGTTTTTT.

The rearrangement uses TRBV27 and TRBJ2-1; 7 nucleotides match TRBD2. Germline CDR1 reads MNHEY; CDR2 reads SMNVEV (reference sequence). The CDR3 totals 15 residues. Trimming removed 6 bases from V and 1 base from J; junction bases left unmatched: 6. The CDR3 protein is CASSPRTSSYNEQFF. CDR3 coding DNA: TGTGCCAGCAGCCCCCGGACTAGTTCCTACAATGAGCAGTTCTTC.

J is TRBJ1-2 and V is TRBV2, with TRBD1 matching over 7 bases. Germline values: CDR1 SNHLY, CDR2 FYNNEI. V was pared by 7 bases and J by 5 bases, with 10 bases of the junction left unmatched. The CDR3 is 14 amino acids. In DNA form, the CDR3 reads TGTGCCAGCAACGAGGACAGGCATCGGTATGGCTACACCTTC. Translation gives CASNEDRHRYGYTF.

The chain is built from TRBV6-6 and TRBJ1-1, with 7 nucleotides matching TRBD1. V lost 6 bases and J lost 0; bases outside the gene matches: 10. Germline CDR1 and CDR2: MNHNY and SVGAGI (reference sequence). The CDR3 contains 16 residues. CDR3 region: CASSGGQNYMNTEAFF. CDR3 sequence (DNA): TGTGCCAGCAGCGGGGGACAGAACTACATGAACACTGAAGCTTTCTTT.

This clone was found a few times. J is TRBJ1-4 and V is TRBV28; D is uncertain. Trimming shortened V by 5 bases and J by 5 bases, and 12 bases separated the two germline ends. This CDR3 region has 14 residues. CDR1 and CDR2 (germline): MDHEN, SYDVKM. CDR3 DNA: TGTGCCAGCAGTACACGGAGCTTGAATGAAAAACTGTTTTTT. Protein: CASSTRSLNEKLFF. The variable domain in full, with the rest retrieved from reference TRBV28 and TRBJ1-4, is DVKVTQSSRYLVKRTGEKVFLECVQDMDHENMFWYRQDPGLGLRLIYFSYDVKMKEKGDIPEGYSVSREKKERFSLILESASTNQTSMYLCASSTRSLNEKLFFGSGTQLSVL.

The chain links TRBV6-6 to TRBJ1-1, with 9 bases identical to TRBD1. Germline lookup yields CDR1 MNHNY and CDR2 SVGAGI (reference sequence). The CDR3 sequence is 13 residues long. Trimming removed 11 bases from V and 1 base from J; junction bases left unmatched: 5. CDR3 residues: CAARDRENTEAFF. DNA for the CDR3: TGTGCCGCCCGGGACAGGGAGAACACTGAAGCTTTCTTT.

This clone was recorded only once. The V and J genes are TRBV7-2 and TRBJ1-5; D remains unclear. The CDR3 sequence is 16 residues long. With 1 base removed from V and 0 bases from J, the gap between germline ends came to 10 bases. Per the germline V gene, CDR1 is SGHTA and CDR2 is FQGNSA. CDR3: CASSLGPLNSNQPQHF. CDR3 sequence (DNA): TGTGCCAGCAGCTTAGGTCCCTTGAATAGCAATCAGCCCCAGCATTTT.

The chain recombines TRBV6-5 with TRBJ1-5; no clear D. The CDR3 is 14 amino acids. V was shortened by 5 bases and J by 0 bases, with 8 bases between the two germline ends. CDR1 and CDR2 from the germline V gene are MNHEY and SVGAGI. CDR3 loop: CASSGSFSNQPQHF. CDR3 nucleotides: TGTGCCAGCAGTGGTAGTTTTAGCAATCAGCCCCAGCATTTT.